The 12 T cell receptor beta chains below were found in one sample sequenced in a study of cytomegalovirus exposure and HLA in healthy donors. The PCR contained 60 Vbeta and 13 Jbeta primers. The method was immunoSEQ multiplex PCR; TCRdb's version includes in-frame clones alone and lacks a portion of them. The repertoire holds over 95,000 clones, around 76% seen once, with 9% to 15% in the top ten. Sample: PBMCs. All receptors derive from a woman aged 40 to 50 in good health and CMV-seropositive.

The chain has TRBV29-1 and TRBJ2-5; 11 bases fit TRBD2. The CDR3 runs 15 residues. Trimming cost V 6 bases and J 1 base; bases outside gene matches: 7. Germline CDR1 and CDR2: SQVTM and ANQGSEA. CDR3 sequence (DNA): TGCAGCGTAACAGGGACTAGCGGATCCCAAGAGACCCAGTACTTC. Amino acids: CSVTGTSGSQETQYF.

The V gene is TRBV5-1, the J gene TRBJ2-5; 15 bases map to TRBD2. Looked up from germline, CDR1 is SGHRS and CDR2 is YFSETQ. The CDR3 totals 17 residues. V gave up 4 bases and J gave up 2 bases; unmatched junction bases: 6. Here the CDR3 reads CASSPGTSGGIQETQYF. The CDR3 nucleotides read TGCGCCAGCAGCCCAGGGACTAGCGGGGGGATACAAGAGACCCAGTACTTC. Full variable domain (remainder filled in from reference TRBV5-1 and TRBJ2-5): KAGVTQTPRYLIKTRGQQVTLSCSPISGHRSVSWYQQTPGQGLQFLFEYFSETQRNKGNFPGRFSGRQFSNSRSEMNVSTLELGDSALYLCASSPGTSGGIQETQYFGPGTRLLVL.

In nucleotides, the CDR3 is TGTGCCAGCAGTACAGGGGGCGCTTGGAATGGCTACACCTTC. This gives the protein CASSTGGAWNGYTF. The chain combines TRBV28 with TRBJ1-2, with TRBD1 matching 9 bases. CDR3 length: 14 residues. Germline CDR1 is MDHEN and CDR2 is SYDVKM. V dropped 5 bases and J dropped 6; count of bases not matched to a gene: 7.

This chain connects TRBV2 to TRBJ2-5; D unclear. Germline assignment: CDR1 SNHLY and CDR2 FYNNEI. The CDR3 extends over 12 amino acids. V shed 5 bases and J shed 0 bases, with 4 bases lying between them. CDR3 bases: TGTGCCAGCAGTCTGTACCAAGAGACCCAGTACTTC. Translated, it gives CASSLYQETQYF.

The CDR3 DNA is TGCGCCAGCAGTGTTCCAGCCTACAATGAGCAGTTCTTC. Translation: CASSVPAYNEQFF. The chain is built from TRBV10-2 and TRBJ2-1; D call uncertain. CDR1 is WSHSY, CDR2 SAAADI, per germline. V was clipped by 4 bases and J by 2 bases, with 6 bases between them. The CDR3 runs 13 residues.

Of note for this clone: Sequence at one end of the junction differs from germline and may be a read error. The chain combines TRBV6-1 with TRBJ1-1, with 8 bases that match TRBD1. The germline V gene has CDR1 MNHNS and CDR2 SASEGT. CDR3 length: 11 residues. CDR3 region: CASREDRARIF. DNA of the CDR3: TGTGCCAGCAGGGAGGACAGGGCTCGTATCTTT.

A few counts support this clone. The chain combines TRBV7-9 with TRBJ2-7; possible D gene TRBD2, 5 bases. Trimming cost V 1 base and J 3 bases, with 13 bases left between them. Germline values: CDR1 SEHNR, CDR2 FQNEAQ (reference sequence). CDR3 length: 15 residues. In nucleotides, the CDR3 is TGTGCCAGCAGCTTAGTCAGCGGATTGAGCTACGAGCAGTACTTC. Protein product: CASSLVSGLSYEQYF.

V and J are TRBV10-3 and TRBJ1-1; 8 nucleotides agree with TRBD1. CDR1 is ENHRY, CDR2 SYGVKD, per germline. The CDR3 length is 13 residues. V shed 1 base, J shed 9 bases, and the junction held 4 bases outside the gene matches. CDR3 sequence reads: CAISELTGDKAFF. CDR3 nucleotide sequence: TGTGCCATCAGTGAGTTGACAGGGGATAAAGCTTTCTTT.

This chain connects TRBV2 to TRBJ1-6; D is unresolved. The CDR3 loop spans 13 amino acids. Trimming shortened V by 8 bases and J by 9 bases, and 14 bases separated the two germline ends. Per germline, CDR1 SNHLY and CDR2 FYNNEI. DNA of the CDR3: TGTGCCAGCCGATCTAGCCTCCTTTCACCCCTCCACTTT. Its protein product is CASRSSLLSPLHF.

The rearrangement uses TRBV19 and TRBJ2-2, with D possibly being TRBD1 (6 bases). There are 16 residues in the CDR3. Germline CDR1 is LNHDA and CDR2 is SQIVND (reference sequence). Trimming left V 6 bases short and J 5 bases short, with 19 bases between. CDR3 sequence reads: CASSLPRQVRTGELFF. In DNA form, the CDR3 reads TGTGCCAGTAGCCTCCCACGACAGGTTCGGACCGGGGAGCTGTTTTTT.

V is TRBV7-9 and J is TRBJ1-1, with unresolved D. This CDR3 has 11 amino acids. Per germline, CDR1 SEHNR and CDR2 FQNEAQ (reference sequence). Trimming removed 2 bases at V and 5 bases at J, with 3 bases between. This CDR3 is CASSLITEAFF. The CDR3, as DNA: TGTGCCAGCAGCTTAATAACTGAAGCTTTCTTT.

V usage is TRBV5-1 and J usage is TRBJ1-5; no reliable D call. This CDR3 has 16 amino acids. V was shortened by 4 bases and J by 4 bases, with 18 bases between the two germline ends. In germline, CDR1 is SGHRS, CDR2 YFSETQ. CDR3 coding DNA: TGCGCCAGCAGCCGATACTTACTGAAATGTAATCAGCCCCAGCATTTT. Amino acids: CASSRYLLKCNQPQHF.